Sequencing of this TCR beta chain was carried out in a study of blood T cell repertoires in COVID-19. The wider study: Donors in the United States, Italy and Spain gave samples during acute or convalescent COVID-19. PBMCs, B-cell-depleted T cells, or T cells provided the cDNA or gDNA that made up the material.

Per the authors' pipeline: Reference gene primer amplification gave nucleated cell count estimates. The table came from immunoSEQ multiplex PCR; TCRdb's copy has only in-frame clones and leaves some out. The DNA was the basis for D and trimming; V, J and clone size are from that table. The data contain some 150,000 clones, approximately 85% of them seen just once; the ten biggest clones take up roughly 2.7%. Germline CDR1 is MDHEN and CDR2 is SYDVKM. The CDR3 is 14 residues long. The V segment lost 3 bases and the J segment 5 bases; nucleotides outside the gene matches: 5. This TCR was recovered from a human donor with acute or convalescent COVID-19. The donor label of this sample is uncertain. The sample comprised peripheral blood. The gene calls are TRBV28 and TRBJ2-5, with 8 bases matching TRBD2. CDR3 nucleotide sequence: TGTGCCAGCAGTTTGGGACTAGAAACTGAGACCCAGTACTTC. Amino acid sequence: CASSLGLETETQYF.